The T cell receptor beta chain under discussion was sequenced for a study of OX40 agonist ivuxolimab in advanced cancers. Describing the broader study: Ivuxolimab, which targeted the costimulatory receptor OX40 (CD134), was an agonistic, fully human IgG2 monoclonal antibody. Peripheral TCRbeta sequencing aimed to test whether ivuxolimab altered TCR sequence diversity and caused clonal T-cell expansion. Partial responses occurred in three dose-escalation patients: two with cutaneous melanoma and one with hepatocellular carcinoma. Among the roughly 54 dose-escalation patients, about 19 had hepatocellular carcinoma, 15 or so melanoma, 9 renal cell carcinoma and 9 head and neck cancer. Patients were allowed to have had prior anti-PD-1, anti-PD-L1 or anti-CTLA-4 therapy, and around 41% of the dose-escalation patients had previously received checkpoint inhibitors. The paper covers the monotherapy dose-escalation part of the phase I ivuxolimab trial, which included N of about 50 patients. Intravenous ivuxolimab was administered to patients every 2 weeks at six dose levels: 0.01, 0.1, 0.3, 1.5, 3 and 10 mg/kg. In the dose-escalation cohort, 82.7% of patients were male, and the mean age was approximately 64 years, with a range of about 23 to 85.

General conclusions and limits of the study: The antigen specificity of the peripheral T cells that underwent clonal expansion was not determined. Low levels of normalized T-cell clonal expansion were also seen in some patients who did not respond. In partial responders in the 0.1-3.0 mg/kg groups, normalized peripheral clonal expansion was found to be among the lowest, especially among CD8+ T cells. At doses from 0.1 to 3.0 mg/kg, clonal expansion was seen in both CD4+ and CD8+ blood T cells between baseline and week 6. After ivuxolimab, CD8+ T cells had more expanded clones than CD4+ T cells on average.

Genomic DNA was extracted from sorted cells for sequencing of the TCRbeta CDR3 region. The immunoSEQ Assay was used for sequencing of TCRbeta CDR3 regions. The immuneACCESS repertoire file appears here via TCRdb, limited to in-frame rearrangements. These files lack a portion of the clones; in checked studies, under half of the deficit traces to unresolved V genes, and the cause of the others is not known. Present in this sample are some 75,000 clones, over 75% of which were seen just once. Of the sample, around 3.2% falls within the top ten clones. Patients with a history of autoimmune disease or receiving systemic immunosuppression were excluded from the trial. In every dose cohort, peripheral blood was drawn for TCR sequencing at baseline, cycle 4 day 1, and cycle 7 day 1. Samples came from an open-label, multicenter, first-in-human phase I dose-escalation trial of ivuxolimab. Adults with locally advanced or metastatic head and neck squamous cell, hepatocellular, melanoma or renal cell carcinoma were enrolled in the trial. CD4+ and CD8+ T cells were sorted separately from peripheral blood before TCR sequencing.

As for this clone: What antigen it recognizes has not been identified. No much larger clone exists at a distance of one base, and base qualities are not known.

Based on the germline V gene, the CDR1 and CDR2 sequences are SGHDT and YYEEEE. V was cut back by 3 bases and J by 4 bases, leaving a gap of 16 bases between them. From the cysteine up to the phenylalanine, the CDR3 has a length of 15 residues. Only CDR3 DNA is held: 45 bases, read in frame from base 1. Rearrangement joined TRBV5-6 to TRBJ1-2, with no confident D gene call. This clonotype was sampled from an adult with an advanced solid tumor such as melanoma, head and neck, liver or kidney cancer. The sample was CD4+ or CD8+ T cells sorted from blood, taken in a trial of the OX40 agonist ivuxolimab. The bases read TGTGCCAGCAGCTCCCGGTTTTTACGGACCTATGGCTACACCTTC. It is translated as CASSSRFLRTYGYTF.